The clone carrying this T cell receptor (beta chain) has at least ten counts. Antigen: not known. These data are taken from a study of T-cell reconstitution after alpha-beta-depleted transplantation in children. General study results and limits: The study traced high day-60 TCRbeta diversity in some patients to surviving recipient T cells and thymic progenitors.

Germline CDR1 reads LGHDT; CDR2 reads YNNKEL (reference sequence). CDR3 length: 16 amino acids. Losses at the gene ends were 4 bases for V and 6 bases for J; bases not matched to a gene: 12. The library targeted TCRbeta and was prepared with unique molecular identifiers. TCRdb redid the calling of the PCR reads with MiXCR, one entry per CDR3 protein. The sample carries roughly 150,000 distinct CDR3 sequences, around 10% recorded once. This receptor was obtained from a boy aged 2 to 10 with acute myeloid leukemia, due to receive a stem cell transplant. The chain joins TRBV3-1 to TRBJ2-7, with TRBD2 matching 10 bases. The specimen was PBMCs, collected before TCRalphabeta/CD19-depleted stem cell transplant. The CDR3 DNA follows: TGTGCCAGCAGCCCTCTGGCTAGCGGGAGCAGTGGCGAGCAGTACTTC. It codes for CASSPLASGSSGEQYF.